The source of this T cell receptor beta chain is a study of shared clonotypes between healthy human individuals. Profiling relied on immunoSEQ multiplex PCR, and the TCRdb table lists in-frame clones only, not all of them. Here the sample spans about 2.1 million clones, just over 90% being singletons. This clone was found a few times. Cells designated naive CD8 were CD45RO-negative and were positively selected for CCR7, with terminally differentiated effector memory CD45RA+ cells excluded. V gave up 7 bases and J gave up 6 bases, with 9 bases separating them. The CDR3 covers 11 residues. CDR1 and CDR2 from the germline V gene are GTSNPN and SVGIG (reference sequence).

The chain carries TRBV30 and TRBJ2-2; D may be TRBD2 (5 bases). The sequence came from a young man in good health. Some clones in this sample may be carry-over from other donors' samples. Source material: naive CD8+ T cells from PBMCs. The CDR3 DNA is TGTGCCTCCCTCGGGGCCGGGGAGCTGTTTTTT. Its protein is CASLGAGELFF.